The clone carrying this T cell receptor beta chain was seen a single time. Its antigen is as yet unknown. The length of the CDR3 is 15 residues. V was pared by 5 bases and J by 0 bases, with 2 bases of the junction left unmatched. Germline V gene sequence: CDR1 MNHNY, CDR2 SVGAGI (reference sequence). The data were obtained in a study of lymphopenia after photon versus proton radiotherapy. Notes on the study in general: Post-nadir TCR diversity decline inversely tracked overall survival among those who died. After the lymphocyte nadir, photon-treated repertoires showed oligoclonal expansion, especially of CD8+ Temra cells. Under photons, naive T cells and diversity fell while effector/memory populations rose.

Clones were read by immunoSEQ multiplex PCR, and TCRdb kept only the in-frame ones, dropping some. The sample gives approximately 6,800 clones, nearly 90% of which show up once; approximately 15% is in the top ten. The input for sequencing was peripheral blood, taken from a patient treated with photon-based radiotherapy. This chain connects TRBV6-6 to TRBJ2-1; 9 bases are a match to TRBD2. The sequence came from a man aged 55 to 70 with cholangiocarcinoma. The CDR3 region is CASSPLAGSYNEQFF. The CDR3 nucleotides read TGTGCCAGCAGTCCACTAGCGGGCTCCTACAATGAGCAGTTCTTC.